The 30 T cell receptor beta chains below come from one sample, sequenced in a study of regulatory T cells in long-lasting Graves disease. Documented time point: newly diagnosed GD, antithyroid drugs for less than 3 months. The authors made the TCR library using RNA they extracted from PBMCs. Arm-PCR of CDR3 regions and iRepertoire HTBI primers were used to build TCR beta libraries. TCRdb processed the multiplex PCR reads anew with MiXCR; each CDR3 protein has one entry. The sample yields 420,000 or so distinct CDR3 sequences, about a sixth seen once. This sample was shared with a second study, whose subject was T cells in Graves' hyperthyroidism and ophthalmopathy.

The sample here was peripheral blood mononuclear cells (PBMCs), taken at new diagnosis, from a patient treated with antithyroid drugs. Receptors originate from a woman aged 18-29 years with Graves disease.

V is TRBV7-9 and J is TRBJ2-3, with no clear D. This CDR3 is built from 13 residues. Germline values: CDR1 SEHNR, CDR2 FQNEAQ (reference sequence). The V gene lost 1 base and the J gene lost 5 bases, with 7 bases spanning the gap. CDR3 bases: TGTGCCAGCAGCTTAGTGATCGGAGATACGCAGTATTTT. This sequence encodes CASSLVIGDTQYF.

Ten or more counts support this clonotype. This sequence joins TRBV28 and TRBJ2-7; a possible D gene is TRBD1 (5 bases). The CDR3 runs to 14 residues. Germline CDR1 and CDR2: MDHEN and SYDVKM. Trimming left V 3 bases short and J 2 bases short, with 11 bases between. CDR3 sequence (DNA): TGTGCCAGCAGTTTCTCAGGGCCGCCCTACGAGCAGTACTTC. Its protein is CASSFSGPPYEQYF.

This clonotype was observed at least ten times. The chain uses TRBV12-3 or TRBV12-4 and TRBJ2-2; a weak D match, TRBD2 (6 bases). CDR3 length: 12 amino acids. With 6 bases removed from V and 7 bases from J, the gap between germline ends came to 9 bases. CDR3 sequence: CASREGHGELFF. The CDR3 DNA reads as TGTGCCAGCAGGGAGGGGCACGGGGAGCTGTTTTTT.

V is TRBV5-4 and J is TRBJ1-1, with D tentatively TRBD1 (5 bases). V shed 4 bases and J shed 5 bases, with 15 bases lying between them. CDR3 length: 14 amino acids. Per the germline V gene, CDR1 is SGHNT and CDR2 is YYREEE (reference sequence). Here the CDR3 DNA reads TGTGCCAGCAGCCCGGGACGGGAGGCAACTGAAGCTTTCTTT. Protein: CASSPGREATEAFF.

The chain is built from TRBV3-1 and TRBJ1-6; no clear D gene. The CDR3 covers 12 residues. Germline CDR1 is LGHDT and CDR2 is YNNKEL (reference sequence). V was trimmed by 1 base and J by 8 bases, leaving 3 bases between them. The CDR3 DNA reads TGTGCCAGCAGCCAAGGCGATTCACCCCTCCACTTT. Residues: CASSQGDSPLHF.

This clonotype appeared many times. V and J are TRBV11-2 and TRBJ2-1; D may be TRBD2 (6 bases). The length of the CDR3 is 16 residues. Germline-derived CDR1 and CDR2 are SGHAT and FQNNGV. Trimming took off 3 bases at V and 9 bases at J, with 21 bases between the two ends. DNA for the CDR3: TGTGCCAGCAGCTTTAGATCCGCGACTAGTGACAGTGAGCAGTTCTTC. This gives the protein CASSFRSATSDSEQFF. The complete variable domain, with remaining parts taken from reference TRBV11-2 and TRBJ2-1, reads EAGVAQSPRYKIIEKRQSVAFWCNPISGHATLYWYQQILGQGPKLLIQFQNNGVVDDSQLPKDRFSAERLKGVDSTLKIQPAKLEDSAVYLCASSFRSATSDSEQFFGPGTRLTVL.

This chain links TRBV27 with TRBJ1-6, with unresolved D. The CDR3 sequence is 15 residues long. V was cut by 7 bases and J by 0 bases, with 10 bases left in between. Germline-derived CDR1 and CDR2 are MNHEY and SMNVEV (reference sequence). CDR3 in DNA: TGTGCCAGCAAGAGCCCGAGCTCCTATAATTCACCCCTCCACTTT. Encoded protein: CASKSPSSYNSPLHF.

The chain links TRBV20-1 to TRBJ1-5; no definite D call. Germline-derived CDR1 and CDR2 are DFQATT and SNEGSKA (reference sequence). Trimming took off 3 bases at V and 5 bases at J, with 8 bases between the two ends. This CDR3 spans 12 amino acids. The CDR3 loop reads CSASPTDQPQHF. Here the CDR3 DNA reads TGCAGTGCTAGCCCAACCGATCAGCCCCAGCATTTT.

Judged by abundance, this clonotype is medium-sized. The chain recombines TRBV12-3 or TRBV12-4 with TRBJ2-3; D is perhaps TRBD2 (5 bases). This CDR3 comprises 14 residues. Trimming left V 3 bases short and J 0 bases short, with 7 bases between. This chain's CDR3 is CASSFAGSTDTQYF. The CDR3 region has the DNA TGTGCCAGCAGTTTCGCGGGCAGCACAGATACGCAGTATTTT.

The chain recombines TRBV9 with TRBJ2-7; D not resolved. The length of the CDR3 is 15 residues. Germline CDR1 SGDLS, CDR2 YYNGEE. The ends were cut back, 2 bases at V and 0 bases at J, with 12 bases in the middle. CDR3 sequence reads: CASSVRHDSSYEQYF. CDR3 sequence (DNA): TGTGCCAGCAGCGTCCGACACGATAGCTCCTACGAGCAGTACTTC.

V is TRBV28 and J is TRBJ1-4; D remains ambiguous. Germline lookup yields CDR1 MDHEN and CDR2 SYDVKM. Trimming left V 5 bases short and J 0 bases short, with 10 bases between. The CDR3 is 15 amino acids. Here the CDR3 DNA reads TGTGCCAGCAGTGCGGTCACAGCAACTAATGAAAAACTGTTTTTT. Protein: CASSAVTATNEKLFF.

V and J are TRBV5-5 and TRBJ1-1; D possibly corresponds to TRBD1 (5 bases). Deletions cut 4 bases from V and 7 bases from J, with 23 bases between. This CDR3 comprises 16 residues. Germline V lookup: CDR1 SGHKS, CDR2 YYEKEE (reference sequence). CDR3 nucleotides: TGTGCCAGCAGCGGACAAAGCGCCAGCCGCGCTTTTGAAGCTTTCTTT. It specifies CASSGQSASRAFEAFF.

This clonotype was seen at least ten times. The rearrangement links TRBV20-1 to TRBJ2-7, with no clear D. Trimming stripped 3 bases from V and 3 bases from J, with 9 bases between. In germline, CDR1 is DFQATT, CDR2 SNEGSKA (reference sequence). The CDR3 has 12 amino acids. As DNA, the CDR3 is TGCAGTGCTAGGTCAGAAAACTACGAGCAGTACTTC. Translation gives CSARSENYEQYF.

Only a few counts were recorded for this clonotype. V is TRBV20-1 and J is TRBJ2-1; 8 bases agree with TRBD2. CDR1 DFQATT and CDR2 SNEGSKA come from the germline V gene (reference sequence). This CDR3 has 10 residues. V lost 6 bases, J lost 10 bases, and 2 bases stayed unmatched. CDR3 amino acids: CSAERGEQFF. CDR3 in DNA: TGCAGTGCCGAGCGGGGGGAGCAGTTCTTC.

This clonotype was counted ten times or more. This chain uses TRBV6-1 with TRBJ2-7, with 13 bases that match TRBD2. This CDR3 spans 16 amino acids. J gave up 3 bases and V 5 bases, and 7 bases lay outside the gene matches. CDR1 and CDR2 (germline): MNHNS, SASEGT. The CDR3 nucleotides are TGTGCCAGCAGTATCGGGACTAGCGGGGTGGTCTACGAGCAGTACTTC. Translated, it gives CASSIGTSGVVYEQYF.

In this sample, this clonotype turned up many times. The chain has TRBV28 and TRBJ2-7, with TRBD1 matching 7 bases. The CDR3 is 15 residues long. V gave up 5 bases and J gave up 0 bases; unmatched junction bases: 7. The germline V gene has CDR1 MDHEN and CDR2 SYDVKM. The CDR3 spells CASSPGQASSYEQYF. The CDR3 DNA sequence: TGTGCCAGCAGTCCCGGACAGGCCAGCTCCTACGAGCAGTACTTC. Full variable domain (outside the CDR3, taken from reference TRBV28 and TRBJ2-7): DVKVTQSSRYLVKRTGEKVFLECVQDMDHENMFWYRQDPGLGLRLIYFSYDVKMKEKGDIPEGYSVSREKKERFSLILESASTNQTSMYLCASSPGQASSYEQYFGPGTRLTVT.

The V and J genes are TRBV7-3 and TRBJ2-3; unclear D gene. V was clipped by 1 base and J by 0 bases, with 8 bases between them. Germline loops: CDR1 SGHTA, CDR2 FQGTGA. The CDR3 sequence is 15 residues long. CDR3 amino acids: CASSLMGWSTDTQYF. The CDR3 nucleotides are TGTGCCAGCAGCTTAATGGGTTGGAGCACAGATACGCAGTATTTT.

This clonotype was seen a single time. A read error likely explains this, since a far larger clone differs by one base. V usage is TRBV13 and J usage is TRBJ2-7; D is ambiguous. V dropped 1 base and J dropped 7 bases, with 8 bases sitting between them. The CDR3 consists of 12 residues. Per germline, CDR1 PRHDT and CDR2 FYEKMQ (reference sequence). The CDR3 loop is CASSLAVNEQYF. The CDR3 bases are TGTGCCAGCAGCTTAGCGGTAAATGAGCAGTACTTC.

The V gene is TRBV7-9, the J gene TRBJ2-5; possible D gene TRBD1, 6 bases. Germline V CDR1 and CDR2: SEHNR, FQNEAQ (reference sequence). CDR3 length: 15 residues. The germline V and J ends were trimmed by 5 bases and 3 bases, with 16 bases remaining between them. CDR3 nucleotides: TGTGCCAGCAGCCAAGGACAATCAGGGGAAGAGACCCAGTACTTC. Protein product: CASSQGQSGEETQYF. The whole variable domain, filled in from reference TRBV7-9 and TRBJ2-5, reads DTGVSQNPRHKITKRGQNVTFRCDPISEHNRLYWYRQTLGQGPEFLTYFQNEAQLEKSRLLSDRFSAERPKGSFSTLEIQRTEQGDSAMYLCASSQGQSGEETQYFGPGTRLLVL.

The rearrangement joins TRBV12-3 or TRBV12-4 to TRBJ2-5; 14 bases agree with TRBD2. J was trimmed by 4 bases and V by 3 bases; bases with no gene match: 13. This CDR3 region has 19 residues. DNA of the CDR3: TGTGCCAGCAGTTTGTCCACCGGGACTAGCGGGGGACGCCGAGAGACCCAGTACTTC. Residues: CASSLSTGTSGGRRETQYF.

With respect to this clonotype: Only one base separates this from a far larger clonotype, so it likely reflects a read error. The chain joins TRBV7-2 to TRBJ2-1, with 8 bases fitting TRBD2. The CDR3 spans 12 residues. V was clipped by 8 bases and J by 10 bases; unmatched bases: 7. Germline V gene lookup returns CDR1 SGHTA and CDR2 FQGNSA. The CDR3 bases are TGTGCCAGCGTTAGCGGGATCTTCGAGCAGTTCTTC. Amino acid sequence: CASVSGIFEQFF.

This clonotype was detected only a few times. The chain carries TRBV20-1 and TRBJ2-1; possibly TRBD1 or TRBD2 for D (5 bases each). The CDR3 covers 14 residues. Trimming stripped 3 bases from V and 0 bases from J, with 9 bases between. Per the germline V gene, CDR1 is DFQATT and CDR2 is SNEGSKA (reference sequence). The CDR3 coding sequence is TGCAGTGCTAGGAAGGGGACCTCCTACAATGAGCAGTTCTTC. The encoded protein is CSARKGTSYNEQFF.

This clonotype was observed many times. This sequence joins TRBV14 and TRBJ1-1; D not resolved. The V gene lost 5 bases and the J gene lost 5 bases, with 6 bases spanning the gap. CDR3 length equals 11 residues. From germline, CDR1 is SGHDN and CDR2 FVKESK. The CDR3 DNA is TGTGCCAGCAGCGATTGGACTGAAGCTTTCTTT. Its translation is CASSDWTEAFF.

This clonotype was observed many times. The rearrangement links TRBV7-2 to TRBJ2-1, with a tentative D call TRBD1 (5 bases). There are 11 residues in the CDR3. The germline V gene encodes CDR1 SGHTA and CDR2 FQGNSA. V was shortened by 1 base and J by 13 bases, with 8 bases between the two germline ends. This chain's CDR3 is CASSLGDRQFF. CDR3 nucleotides: TGTGCCAGCAGCTTAGGCGACAGACAGTTCTTC.

At least ten counts were recorded for this clonotype. V usage is TRBV20-1 and J usage is TRBJ2-2, with 12 bases matching TRBD1. Germline V lookup: CDR1 DFQATT, CDR2 SNEGSKA (reference sequence). The V gene end was trimmed by 6 bases and the J gene end by 6 bases; junction bases not matched to a gene: 8. The CDR3 loop spans 15 amino acids. CDR3 region: CSARDRGRGSGELFF. The DNA for the CDR3 is TGCAGTGCCCGGGACAGGGGGCGAGGGTCCGGGGAGCTGTTTTTT.

In its sample, this clonotype was seen many times. The chain links TRBV29-1 to TRBJ1-1; D might be TRBD1 (5 bases). Between the trimmed V and J ends, which lost 1 base and 3 bases, there was a span of 24 bases. Germline V gene data show CDR1 as SQVTM and CDR2 as ANQGSEA. The CDR3 consists of 18 residues. CDR3 sequence: CSVEGEAQGGIWDTEAFF. CDR3 DNA: TGCAGCGTTGAAGGAGAAGCGCAGGGCGGGATATGGGACACTGAAGCTTTCTTT. The full variable domain, completed using reference TRBV29-1 and TRBJ1-1, is SAVISQKPSRDICQRGTSLTIQCQVDSQVTMMFWYRQQPGQSLTLIATANQGSEATYESGFVIDKFPISRPNLTFSTLTVSNMSPEDSSIYLCSVEGEAQGGIWDTEAFFGQGTRLTVV.

This clonotype was recorded many times. The chain couples TRBV28 to TRBJ2-1, with 7 positions matching TRBD2. Per germline, CDR1 MDHEN and CDR2 SYDVKM. CDR3 size: 14 residues. V shed 8 bases, J shed 2 bases, and the junction held 6 bases outside the gene matches. CDR3 nucleotide sequence: TGTGCCAGCTCAGGGCTAGCGGCCTACAATGAGCAGTTCTTC. Its translation is CASSGLAAYNEQFF.

The rearrangement uses TRBV7-2 and TRBJ2-2, with D tentatively TRBD2 (6 bases). The CDR3 totals 13 residues. CDR1 is SGHTA, CDR2 FQGNSA, per germline. Deletions cut 5 bases from V and 3 bases from J, with 7 bases between. The CDR3, as DNA: TGTGCCAGCAGCCGGGAGTACACCGGGGAGCTGTTTTTT. Encoded protein: CASSREYTGELFF.

Concerning this clonotype: This may arise from a read error, as a much more abundant clone is one base away. The chain links TRBV18 to TRBJ1-3; no clear D. The length of the CDR3 is 16 residues. The germline V gene has CDR1 KGHSH and CDR2 LQKENI. This CDR3 reads CASSPLAAFSGNAIYF. DNA for the CDR3: TGTGCCAGCTCACCGTTAGCGGCGTTCTCTGGAAACGCCATATATTTT.

This clonotype has ten or more counts. Sequence at one end of the junction differs from germline and may be a read error. The chain combines TRBV6-5 with TRBJ1-1, with D tentatively TRBD1 (6 bases). The CDR3 spans 14 residues. Germline V gene lookup returns CDR1 MNHEY and CDR2 SVGAGI. The DNA of the CDR3 is TGTGCCAGCAGTTACCGTCAGGGGAACTCTGAAGCTTTCTTT. This sequence encodes CASSYRQGNSEAFF.